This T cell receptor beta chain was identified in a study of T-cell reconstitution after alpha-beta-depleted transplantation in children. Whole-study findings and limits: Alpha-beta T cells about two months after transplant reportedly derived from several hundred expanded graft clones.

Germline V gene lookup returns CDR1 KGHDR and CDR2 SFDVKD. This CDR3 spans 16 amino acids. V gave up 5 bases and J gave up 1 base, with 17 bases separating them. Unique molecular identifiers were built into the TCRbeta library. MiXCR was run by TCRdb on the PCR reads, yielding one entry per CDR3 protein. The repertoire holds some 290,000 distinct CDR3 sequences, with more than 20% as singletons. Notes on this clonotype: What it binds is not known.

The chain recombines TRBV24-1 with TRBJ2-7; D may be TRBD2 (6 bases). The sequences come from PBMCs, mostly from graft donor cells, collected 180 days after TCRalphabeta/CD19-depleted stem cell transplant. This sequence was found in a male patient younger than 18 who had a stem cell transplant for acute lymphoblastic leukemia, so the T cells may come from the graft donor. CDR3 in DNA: TGTGCCACCAGTGTAGGAGGGATTAAATTTTCCTACGAGCAGTACTTC. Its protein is CATSVGGIKFSYEQYF.